Below are 10 T cell receptor beta chains sequenced from a single sample in a study of T cell responses to AZD1222 COVID-19 vaccine. The assay was immunoSEQ multiplex PCR, and TCRdb's table has in-frame clones only and misses some. The sample lists about 120,000 clones; 80% to 90% were seen once. Sequencing used peripheral blood, obtained on day 0 of MenACWY control vaccination. The receptors come from an adult in good health.

The chain carries TRBV6-5 and TRBJ2-3, with TRBD2 identical over 7 bases. The germline gives CDR1 MNHEY, CDR2 SVGAGI. With V trimmed by 4 bases and J by 4 bases, 2 bases remained unmatched. This CDR3 spans 13 amino acids. This CDR3 reads CASSWGGADTQYF. DNA of the CDR3: TGTGCCAGCAGTTGGGGGGGAGCAGATACGCAGTATTTT.

This clone appeared a single time. This CDR3 reads CASSTAGSANTGELFF. The CDR3 region has the DNA TGTGCCAGCAGCACAGCTGGGAGTGCGAACACCGGGGAGCTGTTTTTT. The chain employs TRBV7-9 and TRBJ2-2; TRBD2 might be the D (5 bases). Germline CDR1 and CDR2: SEHNR and FQNEAQ (reference sequence). The germline V and J ends were trimmed by 5 bases and 0 bases, with 13 bases remaining between them. The length of the CDR3 is 16 residues.

This clone was detected only once. V is TRBV5-4 and J is TRBJ1-1, with TRBD1 matching 10 bases. CDR3 length equals 13 residues. Trimming took 6 bases from V and 11 from J; bases not matched to a gene: 10. Germline assignment: CDR1 SGHNT and CDR2 YYREEE (reference sequence). The DNA of the CDR3 is TGTGCCAGCACCCGGGACAGGGGCATTGGGGCTTTCTTT. This encodes CASTRDRGIGAFF. The full variable domain, its missing parts supplied by reference TRBV5-4 and TRBJ1-1, is ETGVTQSPTHLIKTRGQQVTLRCSSQSGHNTVSWYQQALGQGPQFIFQYYREEENGRGNFPPRFSGLQFPNYSSELNVNALELDDSALYLCASTRDRGIGAFFGQGTRLTVV.

The chain has TRBV6-2 or TRBV6-3 and TRBJ2-2; unclear D gene. CDR1 and CDR2 from the germline V gene are MNHEY and SVGEGT. Trimming cost V 0 bases and J 2 bases, with 7 bases left between them. The CDR3 loop spans 15 amino acids. The CDR3: CASSYSGTNTGELFF. CDR3 nucleotide sequence: TGTGCCAGCAGTTACTCGGGAACCAACACCGGGGAGCTGTTTTTT.

This rearrangement joins TRBV6-5 to TRBJ1-4, with 8 bases that match TRBD1. Germline CDR1 reads MNHEY; CDR2 reads SVGAGI. Losses at the gene ends were 4 bases for V and 7 bases for J; bases not matched to a gene: 8. The CDR3 extends over 15 amino acids. CDR3 coding DNA: TGTGCCAGCAGTTCGCCTGACAGGGGCCTTGAAAAACTGTTTTTT. Translation gives CASSSPDRGLEKLFF.

The J gene is TRBJ2-7, the V gene TRBV7-9; no reliable D call. CDR1 and CDR2 from the germline V gene are SEHNR and FQNEAQ (reference sequence). This CDR3 is built from 15 residues. Trimming removed 2 bases from V and 7 bases from J, with 18 bases in between. The CDR3 coding sequence is TGTGCCAGCAGCTTACGCAGGTGGTCTCCGGAAGAGCAGTACTTC. Translated, it gives CASSLRRWSPEEQYF.

CDR3 sequence: CASTRTYTEAFF. As DNA, the CDR3 is TGTGCCAGCACGAGGACATACACTGAAGCTTTCTTT. This chain links TRBV2 with TRBJ1-1; perhaps TRBD1 as D (5 bases). Germline CDR1 is SNHLY and CDR2 is FYNNEI. The CDR3 totals 12 residues. The V and J ends lost 7 bases and 3 bases respectively, with 9 bases between them.

CDR3 residues: CASSFGPSGRTINEKLFF. In DNA, the CDR3 is TGTGCCAGCAGCTTCGGTCCGTCGGGACGGACCATAAATGAAAAACTGTTTTTT. The chain is built from TRBV11-2 and TRBJ1-4; perhaps TRBD1 as D (5 bases). Germline V gives CDR1 SGHAT, CDR2 FQNNGV. V lost 3 bases and J lost 5, with 22 bases in between. The CDR3 sequence is 18 residues long. Complete variable domain (other parts from reference TRBV11-2 and TRBJ1-4): EAGVAQSPRYKIIEKRQSVAFWCNPISGHATLYWYQQILGQGPKLLIQFQNNGVVDDSQLPKDRFSAERLKGVDSTLKIQPAKLEDSAVYLCASSFGPSGRTINEKLFFGSGTQLSVL.

The rearrangement joins TRBV6-5 to TRBJ2-3; the D gene could be TRBD1 or TRBD2 (6 bases each). The CDR3 runs 16 residues. The germline V gene encodes CDR1 MNHEY and CDR2 SVGAGI. V dropped 4 bases and J dropped 3 bases, with 17 bases sitting between them. CDR3 residues: CASSFTRGGGTDTQYF. CDR3 sequence (DNA): TGTGCCAGCAGTTTCACCAGGGGCGGAGGGACAGATACGCAGTATTTT.

J is TRBJ1-4 and V is TRBV4-1, with D possibly TRBD1 on 6 matching bases. The germline V gene has CDR1 MGHRA and CDR2 YSYEKL. This CDR3 contains 19 residues. The V end lost 0 bases, the J end lost 2 bases, and 19 bases lay between the germline ends. Here the CDR3 reads CASSQDNFWGAQTNEKLFF. The CDR3, as DNA: TGCGCCAGCAGCCAAGATAATTTTTGGGGGGCGCAGACTAATGAAAAACTGTTTTTT.